A selection of T cell receptor beta chains follows, all from one sample in a study of T cell clones after liver transplantation. The data were produced by immunoSEQ multiplex PCR, yet TCRdb's version contains in-frame clones alone and is incomplete. The sample lists about 6,900 clones, less than 75% occurring once. Sample: CD8+ T cells from blood, taken before liver transplant. The source is a human donor who received a liver transplant. Both conserved end residues are part of each CDR3. D genes are given only for firm matches. Clone size is given for some rows only: seen once, a few or many times, or a class if the clone is expanded.

>NA|TRBJ2-3|TRBV9|NA
TGTGCCAGCAGCCAGGGAGGAGGGACGAGCACAGATACGCAGTATTTT
CASSQGGGTSTDTQYF
>NA|TRBJ1-5|TRBV19|TRBD1
TGTGCCAGTAAATCGTACGGACAGGGAGTAAATCAGCCCCAGCATTTT
CASKSYGQGVNQPQHF
>NA|TRBJ2-1|TRBV19|TRBD2
TGTGCCAGTGATGCGGGAGTCCTTAATGAGCAGTTCTTC
CASDAGVLNEQFF
>NA|TRBJ2-5|TRBV5-5|TRBD2
TGTGCCAGCAGCGCGGGACTAGCGGGGAAAGAGACCCAGTACTTC
CASSAGLAGKETQYF
>NA|TRBJ2-1|TRBV7-6|TRBD2
TGTGCCAGCAGCTTATCGGCGGGGGGGAATGAGCAGTTCTTC
CASSLSAGGNEQFF
>NA|TRBJ2-1|TRBV29-1|NA
TGCAGCGTTGAATTCTCCACCCCTGCAATGGAGTACAATGAGCAGTTCTTC
CSVEFSTPAMEYNEQFF
>NA|TRBJ2-1|TRBV29-1|NA
TGCAGCGTTGAAGGGGCAGGGAGCTCCTACAATGAGCAGTTCTTC
CSVEGAGSSYNEQFF
>NA|TRBJ2-5|TRBV7-9|NA
TGTGCCAGCAGCCATGGACAGCAAGAGACCCAGTACTTC
CASSHGQQETQYF
>NA|TRBJ1-1|TRBV27|NA
TGTGCCAGCAGTTTACTGATGAACACTGAAGCTTTCTTT
CASSLLMNTEAFF
>NA|TRBJ2-7|TRBV6-5|TRBD1
TGTGCCAGCAGCCCTCTCCCCGACAGGGCCCACGAGCAGTACTTC
CASSPLPDRAHEQYF
>once|TRBJ2-1|TRBV4-3|NA
TGCGCCAGCAGCCCAAGCCGCGCAAATGAGCAGTTCTTC
CASSPSRANEQFF
>once|TRBJ2-3|TRBV7-9|TRBD2
TGTGCCAGCAGCTGGGGAGGGGATACGCAGTATTTT
CASSWGGDTQYF
>NA|TRBJ2-5|TRBV5-4|TRBD2
TGTGCCAGCAGCCCAAGACAGGGCGGACTAGCGGGGGGGAAAGAGACCCAGTACTTC
CASSPRQGGLAGGKETQYF
>NA|TRBJ2-3|TRBV6-1|TRBD2
TGTGCCAGCAGGGGACTAGCGTCTAGCACAGATACGCAGTATTTT
CASRGLASSTDTQYF
>once|TRBJ2-1|TRBV20-1|NA
TGCAGTGCTAGAGATCTTGTCGAGCAGTTCTTC
CSARDLVEQFF
>few|TRBJ1-3|TRBV11-2|NA
TGTGCCAGCAGCCCCTCCGGGTCATCCGGCACCATATATTTT
CASSPSGSSGTIYF
>NA|TRBJ1-2|TRBV14|NA
TGTGCCAGCAGCCAGGGAGGGATTGAGTATGGCTACACCTTC
CASSQGGIEYGYTF
>NA|TRBJ1-5|TRBV28|TRBD1
TGTGCCAGCAGTGATACCGGGACAGGGGTTCAGCCCCAGCATTTT
CASSDTGTGVQPQHF